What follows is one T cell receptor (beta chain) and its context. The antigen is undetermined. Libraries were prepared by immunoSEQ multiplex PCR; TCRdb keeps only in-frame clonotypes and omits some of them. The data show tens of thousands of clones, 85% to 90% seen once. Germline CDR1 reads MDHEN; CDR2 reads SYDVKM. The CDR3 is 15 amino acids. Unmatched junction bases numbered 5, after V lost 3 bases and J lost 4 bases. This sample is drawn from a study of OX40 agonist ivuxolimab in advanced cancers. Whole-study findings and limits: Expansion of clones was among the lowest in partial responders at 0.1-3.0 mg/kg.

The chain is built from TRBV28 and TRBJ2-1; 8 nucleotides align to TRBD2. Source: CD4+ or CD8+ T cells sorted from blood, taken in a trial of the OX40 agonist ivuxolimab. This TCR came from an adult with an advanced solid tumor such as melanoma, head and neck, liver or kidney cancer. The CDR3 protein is CASSLGLAGYNEQFF. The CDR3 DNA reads TGTGCCAGCAGTTTGGGGCTAGCGGGTTACAATGAGCAGTTCTTC.